The 25 T cell receptor beta chains reported below all come from one sample, sequenced in a study of CD8 T cells in Susac syndrome. About 0.5 to 1 ug RNA was reverse transcribed with random hexamers. Using its own MiXCR run on the immunoSEQ multiplex PCR reads, TCRdb lists one record per CDR3 protein. The table has a few hundred thousand distinct CDR3 sequences, over 75% seen once. Sequenced sample: CD8+ T cells from PBMCs. Receptors originate from a human donor with multiple sclerosis.

The chain links TRBV6-1 to TRBJ2-3; D gene unclear. The CDR3 runs 16 residues. Germline CDR1 MNHNS, CDR2 SASEGT. V shed 6 bases and J shed 0 bases, with 16 bases lying between them. The CDR3 protein is CASREHRRLSTDTQYF. CDR3 DNA sequence: TGTGCCAGCAGGGAACATCGGCGGTTAAGCACAGATACGCAGTATTTT.

The V and J genes are TRBV15 and TRBJ1-1; D perhaps matches TRBD1 (6 bases). CDR3 length equals 16 residues. Germline lookup yields CDR1 LNHNV and CDR2 YYDKDF (reference sequence). V was cut by 3 bases and J by 0 bases, with 14 bases left in between. CDR3 sequence: CATSRQAGALNTEAFF. CDR3 bases: TGTGCCACCAGCAGGCAAGCAGGGGCCCTGAACACTGAAGCTTTCTTT.

V gene TRBV25-1 combines with J gene TRBJ1-4; TRBD1 is a possible D gene (6 bases). Germline CDR1 and CDR2: MGHDK and SYGVNS. Trimming removed 3 bases from V and 8 bases from J, with 19 bases in between. This CDR3 has 16 residues. DNA of the CDR3: TGTGCCAGCAGTGACGGGTGGGACAACTTGGACGAAAAACTGTTTTTT. This codes for CASSDGWDNLDEKLFF.

The V call is TRBV5-6, the J call TRBJ2-1, with 7 bases fitting TRBD2. There are 15 residues in the CDR3. Germline V gene lookup returns CDR1 SGHDT and CDR2 YYEEEE. The J segment lost 3 bases and the V segment lost 2 bases, leaving 5 bases of the junction unmatched. The CDR3 region has the DNA TGTGCCAGCAGCTTCCGCGGGGGAAACTACAATGAGCAGTTCTTC. It is translated as CASSFRGGNYNEQFF.

CDR3 amino acids: CSARLVSEQYF. DNA of the CDR3: TGCAGTGCTCGACTAGTTTCCGAGCAGTACTTC. This sequence joins TRBV20-1 and TRBJ2-7; D is perhaps TRBD2 (6 bases). The CDR3 is 11 residues long. The germline V and J ends were trimmed by 5 bases and 6 bases, with 11 bases remaining between them. Germline CDR1 reads DFQATT; CDR2 reads SNEGSKA (reference sequence).

This clonotype occurred once. The chain joins TRBV24-1 to TRBJ1-1; D may be TRBD1 (5 bases). Deletions cut 1 base from V and 4 bases from J, with 6 bases between. The length of the CDR3 is 13 residues. The germline gives CDR1 KGHDR, CDR2 SFDVKD. The CDR3 reads CATSDFGTTEAFF. The CDR3 nucleotides are TGTGCCACCAGTGATTTTGGGACCACTGAAGCTTTCTTT.

This sequence joins TRBV5-1 and TRBJ2-3; 9 bases agree with TRBD2. V lost 0 bases, J lost 3 bases, and 8 bases stayed unmatched. Germline loops: CDR1 SGHRS, CDR2 YFSETQ. This CDR3 region has 17 residues. This chain's CDR3 is CASSLARGLAGTDTQYF. The CDR3 nucleotides read TGCGCCAGCAGCTTGGCTCGTGGTCTAGCGGGGACAGATACGCAGTATTTT. The full variable domain, with the rest looked up from reference TRBV5-1 and TRBJ2-3, is KAGVTQTPRYLIKTRGQQVTLSCSPISGHRSVSWYQQTPGQGLQFLFEYFSETQRNKGNFPGRFSGRQFSNSRSEMNVSTLELGDSALYLCASSLARGLAGTDTQYFGPGTRLTVL.

V usage is TRBV11-2 and J usage is TRBJ2-5; TRBD1 matches at 8 bases. Per the germline V gene, CDR1 is SGHAT and CDR2 is FQNNGV. V was clipped by 4 bases and J by 5 bases; unmatched bases: 9. The CDR3 is 15 residues long. The CDR3 reads CASSSAGGAGETQYF. The CDR3 DNA follows: TGTGCCAGCAGCTCCGCAGGGGGCGCGGGGGAGACCCAGTACTTC.

V usage is TRBV4-3 and J usage is TRBJ2-7; no clear D gene. V lost 0 bases and J lost 3, with 12 bases in between. The germline V gene has CDR1 LGHNA and CDR2 YSLEER. This CDR3 is built from 15 residues. CDR3 in amino acids: CASSQEWAPNYEQYF. As DNA, the CDR3 is TGCGCCAGCAGCCAAGAGTGGGCCCCTAACTACGAGCAGTACTTC.

V is TRBV14 and J is TRBJ2-7; 8 bases fit TRBD1. J was trimmed by 5 bases and V by 8 bases; bases with no gene match: 5. CDR1 is SGHDN and CDR2 is FVKESK in the germline V gene. This CDR3 region has 12 residues. CDR3 sequence: CASGWTGNEQYF. The CDR3, as DNA: TGTGCCAGCGGGTGGACAGGGAACGAGCAGTACTTC.

This chain joins TRBV15 and TRBJ2-1, with TRBD2 matching over 12 bases. This CDR3 has 15 amino acids. Germline CDR1 and CDR2: LNHNV and YYDKDF (reference sequence). V lost 4 bases, J lost 9 bases, and 7 bases stayed unmatched. CDR3 sequence: CATSKTSGRISEQFF. The CDR3, as DNA: TGTGCCACCAGCAAAACTAGCGGGAGGATCAGTGAGCAGTTCTTC. Full variable domain (rest looked up from reference TRBV15 and TRBJ2-1): DAMVIQNPRYQVTQFGKPVTLSCSQTLNHNVMYWYQQKSSQAPKLLFHYYDKDFNNEADTPDNFQSRRPNTSFCFLDIRSPGLGDTAMYLCATSKTSGRISEQFFGPGTRLTVL.

The V gene is TRBV19, the J gene TRBJ2-2, with D hard to call. Looked up from germline, CDR1 is LNHDA and CDR2 is SQIVND (reference sequence). Trimming cost V 3 bases and J 0 bases, with 5 bases left between them. The CDR3 totals 14 residues. The chain's CDR3 is CASSIRSNTGELFF. The CDR3 DNA reads TGTGCCAGTAGTATTCGGTCGAACACCGGGGAGCTGTTTTTT.

The chain uses TRBV12-3 or TRBV12-4 and TRBJ2-1; 7 bases fit TRBD2. With 2 bases clipped from V and 9 bases from J, the junction kept 7 bases outside the gene matches. CDR3 size: 14 residues. Here the CDR3 DNA reads TGTGCCAGCAGTTTATCGGGCGGGAGTACTGAGCAGTTCTTC. This translates into CASSLSGGSTEQFF.

The rearrangement links TRBV19 to TRBJ1-5; D is undetermined. V was pared by 5 bases and J by 0 bases, with 11 bases between. Germline V lookup: CDR1 LNHDA, CDR2 SQIVND (reference sequence). CDR3 length equals 15 residues. In DNA form, the CDR3 reads TGTGCCAGTAGTTGGTCGGATTATAGCAATCAGCCCCAGCATTTT. Translation gives CASSWSDYSNQPQHF.

The genes are TRBV9 and TRBJ2-3; 10 bases match TRBD2. Looked up from germline, CDR1 is SGDLS and CDR2 is YYNGEE. V lost 4 bases and J lost 6; bases outside the gene matches: 5. This CDR3 is built from 14 residues. DNA of the CDR3: TGTGCCAGCAGCACTAGCGGGGCTACGGATACGCAGTATTTT. Protein sequence: CASSTSGATDTQYF. Combining the CDR3 with reference TRBV9 and TRBJ2-3 gives the whole variable domain DSGVTQTPKHLITATGQRVTLRCSPRSGDLSVYWYQQSLDQGLQFLIQYYNGEERAKGNILERFSAQQFPDLHSELNLSSLELGDSALYFCASSTSGATDTQYFGPGTRLTVL.

The chain is built from TRBV6-5 and TRBJ2-3; D is unclear. Deletions cut 1 base from V and 0 bases from J, with 2 bases between. The CDR3 contains 13 residues. The germline V gene encodes CDR1 MNHEY and CDR2 SVGAGI. CDR3 region: CASSYYSTDTQYF. CDR3 DNA: TGTGCCAGCAGTTACTATAGCACAGATACGCAGTATTTT.

The chain combines TRBV28 with TRBJ2-1; TRBD2 matches at 7 bases. Germline V CDR1 and CDR2: MDHEN, SYDVKM. The ends lost 4 bases at V and 4 bases at J; junction bases unmatched: 13. The CDR3 consists of 17 residues. CDR3 amino acids: CASSSSREGFTYNEQFF. Written as DNA, the CDR3 is TGTGCCAGCAGTTCCTCGAGGGAGGGTTTCACTTACAATGAGCAGTTCTTC. Supplemented by reference TRBV28 and TRBJ2-1, the full variable domain reads DVKVTQSSRYLVKRTGEKVFLECVQDMDHENMFWYRQDPGLGLRLIYFSYDVKMKEKGDIPEGYSVSREKKERFSLILESASTNQTSMYLCASSSSREGFTYNEQFFGPGTRLTVL.

The chain combines TRBV12-3 or TRBV12-4 with TRBJ1-1; D gene unclear. The CDR3 has 13 amino acids. V was clipped by 1 base and J by 11 bases, with 14 bases between them. The CDR3 sequence: CASSLGLFVLAFF. For the CDR3, the DNA is TGTGCCAGCAGTTTAGGACTTTTTGTTTTGGCTTTCTTT.

The chain combines TRBV9 with TRBJ2-3, with 8 bases matching TRBD1. The CDR3 covers 15 residues. Germline CDR1 and CDR2: SGDLS and YYNGEE. Unmatched junction bases numbered 10, after V lost 0 bases and J lost 10 bases. CDR3 sequence (DNA): TGTGCCAGCAGCGTAGAGGGGGACAGGTCGGCCGCGCAGTATTTT. Its translation: CASSVEGDRSAAQYF.

The V gene is TRBV19, the J gene TRBJ1-3, with D uncertain. The CDR3 runs 14 residues. Deletions cut 3 bases from V and 4 bases from J, with 10 bases between. Germline V gene sequence: CDR1 LNHDA, CDR2 SQIVND (reference sequence). CDR3 sequence reads: CASSMAGLGNTIYF. CDR3 coding DNA: TGTGCCAGTAGTATGGCAGGCCTGGGAAACACCATATATTTT.

The rearrangement joins TRBV7-9 to TRBJ2-7; D is possibly TRBD2 (6 bases). Germline CDR1 SEHNR, CDR2 FQNEAQ (reference sequence). The germline V and J ends were trimmed by 5 bases and 11 bases, with 19 bases remaining between them. The CDR3 has 13 amino acids. The CDR3 region is CASSPRDSLLEYF. Written as DNA, the CDR3 is TGTGCCAGCAGCCCTAGGGACTCCTTGCTGGAGTACTTC.

The V and J genes are TRBV5-4 and TRBJ1-3; tentative D call: TRBD1 (5 bases). This CDR3 contains 15 residues. Germline CDR1 and CDR2: SGHNT and YYREEE (reference sequence). The CDR3 DNA reads TGTGCGTCTAGAAAGGGGCCCGTCTCTGGAAACACCATATATTTT. Translation: CASRKGPVSGNTIYF.

The chain carries TRBV2 and TRBJ1-2; D is possibly TRBD1 (6 bases). V was shortened by 1 base and J by 4 bases, with 7 bases between the two germline ends. This CDR3 comprises 13 residues. In germline, CDR1 is SNHLY, CDR2 FYNNEI. The CDR3 sequence is CASSEGQVYGYTF. As DNA, the CDR3 is TGTGCCAGCAGTGAAGGACAGGTCTATGGCTACACCTTC.

The chain links TRBV5-4 to TRBJ2-7; 10 bases match TRBD2. With V trimmed by 4 bases and J by 6 bases, 10 bases remained unmatched. CDR1 SGHNT and CDR2 YYREEE come from the germline V gene (reference sequence). The CDR3 extends over 15 amino acids. CDR3 bases: TGTGCCAGCAGCCCAGGGACTAGCGCATACAGCGAGCAGTACTTC. Translating it yields CASSPGTSAYSEQYF.

The chain employs TRBV28 and TRBJ2-1; no firm D call. V was clipped by 8 bases and J by 8 bases, with 13 bases between them. Germline CDR1 MDHEN, CDR2 SYDVKM. The CDR3 has 12 residues. CDR3 bases: TGTGCCAGCTTGGACCCTGGGGATGAGCAGTTCTTC. It is translated as CASLDPGDEQFF.